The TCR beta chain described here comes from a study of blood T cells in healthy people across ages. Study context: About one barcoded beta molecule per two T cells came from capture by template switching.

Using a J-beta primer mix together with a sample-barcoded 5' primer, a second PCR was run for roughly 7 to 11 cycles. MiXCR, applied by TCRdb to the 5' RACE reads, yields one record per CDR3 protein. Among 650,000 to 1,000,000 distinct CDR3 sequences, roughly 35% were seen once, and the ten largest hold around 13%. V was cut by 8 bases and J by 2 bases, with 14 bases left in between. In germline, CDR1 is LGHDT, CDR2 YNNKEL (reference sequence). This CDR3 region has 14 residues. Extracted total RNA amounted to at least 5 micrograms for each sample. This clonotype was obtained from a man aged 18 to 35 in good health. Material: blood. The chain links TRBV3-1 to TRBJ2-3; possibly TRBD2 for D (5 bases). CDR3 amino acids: CASAPGEYTDTQYF. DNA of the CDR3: TGTGCCAGCGCCCCCGGGGAGTACACAGATACGCAGTATTTT.